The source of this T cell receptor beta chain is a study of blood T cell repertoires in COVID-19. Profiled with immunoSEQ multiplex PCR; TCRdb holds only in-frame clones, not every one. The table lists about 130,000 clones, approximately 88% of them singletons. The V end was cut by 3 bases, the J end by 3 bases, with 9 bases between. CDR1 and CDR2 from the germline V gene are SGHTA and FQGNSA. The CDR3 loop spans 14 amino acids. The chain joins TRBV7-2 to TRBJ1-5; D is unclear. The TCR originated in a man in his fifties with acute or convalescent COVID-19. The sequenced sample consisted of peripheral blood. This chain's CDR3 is CASSFSAFNQPQHF. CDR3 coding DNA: TGTGCCAGCAGCTTTAGCGCCTTCAATCAGCCCCAGCATTTT.